This TCR beta chain was documented in a study of T cell responses to AZD1222 COVID-19 vaccine. Whole-study findings and limits: Only five to seven AZD1222 recipients were seropositive at baseline. Along spike, vaccine-associated CD4 TCRs were found throughout, with dominance at 160-218 and 743-854. Sampled repertoires all dated from after the peak T cell response. Clonal diversity may have been underestimated, and the donors were mostly white British, with more females than males.

Profiling relied on immunoSEQ multiplex PCR, and the TCRdb table lists in-frame clones only, not all of them. The sample holds about 120,000 clones, approximately 85% seen once. This clone was seen only a few times. Its antigen is unknown. The specimen comprised peripheral blood, sampled on day 0 of MenACWY control vaccination. The origin of this receptor is an adult in good health.

The CDR3 reads CASSVGQQRGLIQETQYF. The CDR3 bases are TGTGCCAGCAGCGTGGGACAACAAAGGGGATTGATCCAAGAGACCCAGTACTTC. V usage is TRBV5-4 and J usage is TRBJ2-5; perhaps TRBD1 as D (6 bases). V lost 4 bases to trimming and J lost 1 base, with 23 bases between them. The CDR3 has 18 amino acids. Germline CDR1 and CDR2: SGHNT and YYREEE (reference sequence).